The subject of this entry is one TCR beta chain. Some clones are missing from TCRdb's copy, which holds only in-frame ones; the method was immunoSEQ multiplex PCR. The table shows about 220,000 clones, with roughly 89% occurring only once. Researchers sorted participants into cohorts using their self-reported clinical history. Those designated as exposed participants met a COVID-19 case within 2 weeks before study entry. This sample stems from a study of blood T cell repertoires in COVID-19. In the study overall: From T cells, B-cell-depleted T cells, or PBMCs came the material, which was cDNA or gDNA.

The CDR3 has 16 residues. Germline V gene lookup returns CDR1 SGDLS and CDR2 YYNGEE. Trimming removed 5 bases from V and 6 bases from J; junction bases left unmatched: 15. The gene calls are TRBV9 and TRBJ1-2, with 8 bases aligning to TRBD1. Sample: PBMCs or T cells enriched from blood (not recorded which). The TCR sequence derives from a man aged 25-40 years who had been exposed to COVID-19. The CDR3 sequence: CASRRDRTLAGDGYTF. The CDR3 region has the DNA TGTGCCAGCAGACGGGACAGGACGCTGGCGGGAGATGGCTACACCTTC.